This T cell receptor beta chain was profiled in a study of CD8 T cells in ankylosing spondylitis. Study-level findings and limits: What seemed typical of ankylosing spondylitis blood was a TCR beta motif built from roughly eight highly homologous variants.

MiXCR, applied by TCRdb to the 5' RACE reads, yields one record per CDR3 protein. This table holds hundreds of thousands of distinct CDR3 sequences, approximately 12% found once. This clonotype was counted only a few times. Its cognate antigen is unknown. Trimming removed 5 bases at V and 4 bases at J, with 4 bases between. The length of the CDR3 is 11 residues. Looked up from germline, CDR1 is SNHLY and CDR2 is FYNNEI. The source is a male donor with ankylosing spondylitis. The specimen was blood, either unsorted or a sorted T cell fraction (not recorded which). The rearrangement joins TRBV2 to TRBJ2-3; D unresolved. CDR3 DNA: TGTGCCAGCAGTATGTCAGATACGCAGTATTTT. Translation: CASSMSDTQYF.